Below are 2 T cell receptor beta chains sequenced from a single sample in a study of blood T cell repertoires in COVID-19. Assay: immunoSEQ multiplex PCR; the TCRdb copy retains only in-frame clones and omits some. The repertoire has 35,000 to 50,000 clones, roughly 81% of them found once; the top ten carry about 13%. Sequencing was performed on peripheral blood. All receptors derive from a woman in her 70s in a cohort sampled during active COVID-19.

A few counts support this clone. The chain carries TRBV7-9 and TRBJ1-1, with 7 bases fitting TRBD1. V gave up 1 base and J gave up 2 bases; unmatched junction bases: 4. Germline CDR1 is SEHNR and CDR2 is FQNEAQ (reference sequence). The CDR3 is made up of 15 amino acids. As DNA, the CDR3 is TGTGCCAGCAGCTTAGGAGGGACAGCTAACACTGAAGCTTTCTTT. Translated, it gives CASSLGGTANTEAFF. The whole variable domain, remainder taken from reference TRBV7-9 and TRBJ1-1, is DTGVSQNPRHKITKRGQNVTFRCDPISEHNRLYWYRQTLGQGPEFLTYFQNEAQLEKSRLLSDRFSAERPKGSFSTLEIQRTEQGDSAMYLCASSLGGTANTEAFFGQGTRLTVV.

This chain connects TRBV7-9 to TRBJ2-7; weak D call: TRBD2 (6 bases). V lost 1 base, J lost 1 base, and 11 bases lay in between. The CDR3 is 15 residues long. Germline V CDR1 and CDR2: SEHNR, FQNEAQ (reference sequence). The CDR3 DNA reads TGTGCCAGCAGCTTAGGGGCGGGAAGATCCTACGAGCAGTACTTC. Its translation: CASSLGAGRSYEQYF.